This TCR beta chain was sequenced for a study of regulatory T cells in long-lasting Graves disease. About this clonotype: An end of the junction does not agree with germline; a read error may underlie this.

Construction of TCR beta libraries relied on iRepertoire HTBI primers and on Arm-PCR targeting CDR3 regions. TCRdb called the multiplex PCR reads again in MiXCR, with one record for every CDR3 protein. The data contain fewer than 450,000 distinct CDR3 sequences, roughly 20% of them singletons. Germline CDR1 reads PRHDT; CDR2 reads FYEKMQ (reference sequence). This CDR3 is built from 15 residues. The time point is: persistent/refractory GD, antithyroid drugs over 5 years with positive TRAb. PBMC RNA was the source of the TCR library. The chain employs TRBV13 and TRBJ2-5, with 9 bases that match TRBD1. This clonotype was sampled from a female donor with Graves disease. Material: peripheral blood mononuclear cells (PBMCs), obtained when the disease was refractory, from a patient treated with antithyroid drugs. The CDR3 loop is CASSRTGQGGGGQHF. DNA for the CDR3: TGTGCCAGCAGCAGGACGGGACAGGGAGGAGGCGGACAGCACTTC.